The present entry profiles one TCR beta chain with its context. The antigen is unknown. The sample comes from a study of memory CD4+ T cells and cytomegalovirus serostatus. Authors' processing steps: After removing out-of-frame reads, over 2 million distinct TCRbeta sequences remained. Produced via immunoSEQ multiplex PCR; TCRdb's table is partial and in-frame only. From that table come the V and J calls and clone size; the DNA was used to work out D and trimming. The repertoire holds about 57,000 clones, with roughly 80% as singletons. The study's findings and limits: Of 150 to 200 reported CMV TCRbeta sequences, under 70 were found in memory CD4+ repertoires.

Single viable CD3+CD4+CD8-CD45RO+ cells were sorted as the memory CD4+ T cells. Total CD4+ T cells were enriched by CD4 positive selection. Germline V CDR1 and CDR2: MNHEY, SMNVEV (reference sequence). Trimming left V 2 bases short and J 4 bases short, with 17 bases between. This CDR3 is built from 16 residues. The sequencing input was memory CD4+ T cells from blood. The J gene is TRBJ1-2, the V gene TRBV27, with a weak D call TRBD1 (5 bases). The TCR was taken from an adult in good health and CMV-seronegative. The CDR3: CASSLEGRVGGYGYTF. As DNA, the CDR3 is TGTGCCAGCAGTTTAGAGGGTCGAGTGGGGGGCTATGGCTACACCTTC.